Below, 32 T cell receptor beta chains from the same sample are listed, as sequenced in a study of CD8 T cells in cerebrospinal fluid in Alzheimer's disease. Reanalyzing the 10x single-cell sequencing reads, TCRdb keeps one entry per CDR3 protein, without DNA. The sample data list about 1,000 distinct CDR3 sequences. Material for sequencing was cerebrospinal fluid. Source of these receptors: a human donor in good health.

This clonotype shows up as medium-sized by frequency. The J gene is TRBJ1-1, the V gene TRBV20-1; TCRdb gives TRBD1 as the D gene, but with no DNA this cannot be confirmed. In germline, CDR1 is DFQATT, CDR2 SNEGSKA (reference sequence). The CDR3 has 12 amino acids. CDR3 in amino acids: CSARVPGTEAFF.

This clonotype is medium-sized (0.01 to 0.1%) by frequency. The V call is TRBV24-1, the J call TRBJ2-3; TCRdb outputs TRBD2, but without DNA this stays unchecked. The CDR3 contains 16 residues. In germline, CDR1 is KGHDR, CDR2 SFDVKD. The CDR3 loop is CATSVGGVGGTDTQYF.

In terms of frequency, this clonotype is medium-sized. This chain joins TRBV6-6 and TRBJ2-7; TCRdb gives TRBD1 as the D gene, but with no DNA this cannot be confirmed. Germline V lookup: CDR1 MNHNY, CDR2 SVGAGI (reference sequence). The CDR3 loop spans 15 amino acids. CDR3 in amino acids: CASSSRGQGVGEQYF.

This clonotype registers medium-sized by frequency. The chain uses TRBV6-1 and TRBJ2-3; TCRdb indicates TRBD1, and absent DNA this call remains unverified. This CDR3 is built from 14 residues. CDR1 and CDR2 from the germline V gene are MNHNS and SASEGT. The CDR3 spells CASSDWGDTDTQYF.

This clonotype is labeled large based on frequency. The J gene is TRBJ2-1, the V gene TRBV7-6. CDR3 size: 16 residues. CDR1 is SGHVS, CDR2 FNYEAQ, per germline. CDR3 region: CASSLVNVSTYNEQFF. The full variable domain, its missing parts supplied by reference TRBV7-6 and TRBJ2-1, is GAGVSQSPRYKVTKRGQDVALRCDPISGHVSLYWYRQALGQGPEFLTYFNYEAQQDKSGLPNDRFSAERPEGSISTLTIQRTEQRDSAMYRCASSLVNVSTYNEQFFGPGTRLTVL.

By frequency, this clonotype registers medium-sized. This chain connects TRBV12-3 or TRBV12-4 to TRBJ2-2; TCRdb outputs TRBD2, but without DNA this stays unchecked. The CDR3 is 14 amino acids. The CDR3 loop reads CASSLQGRAGELFF.

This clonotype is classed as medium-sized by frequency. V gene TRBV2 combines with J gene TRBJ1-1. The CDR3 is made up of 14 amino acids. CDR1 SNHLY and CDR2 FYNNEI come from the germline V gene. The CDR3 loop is CASTPSRLNTEAFF.

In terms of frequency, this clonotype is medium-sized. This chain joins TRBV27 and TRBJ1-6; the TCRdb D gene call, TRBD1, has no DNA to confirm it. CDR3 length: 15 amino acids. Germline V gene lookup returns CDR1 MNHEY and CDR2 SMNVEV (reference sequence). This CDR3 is CASSLRQGNNSPLHF.

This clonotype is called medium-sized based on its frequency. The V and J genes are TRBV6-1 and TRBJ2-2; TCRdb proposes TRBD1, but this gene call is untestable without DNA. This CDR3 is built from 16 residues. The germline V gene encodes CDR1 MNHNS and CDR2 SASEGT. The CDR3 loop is CASSGSRPFPSGELFF.

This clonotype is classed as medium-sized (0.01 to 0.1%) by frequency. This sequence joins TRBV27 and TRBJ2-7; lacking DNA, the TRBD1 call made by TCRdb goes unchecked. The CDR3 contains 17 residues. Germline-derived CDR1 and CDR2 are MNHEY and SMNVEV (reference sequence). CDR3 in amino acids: CASSLSTGVSTIYEQYF.

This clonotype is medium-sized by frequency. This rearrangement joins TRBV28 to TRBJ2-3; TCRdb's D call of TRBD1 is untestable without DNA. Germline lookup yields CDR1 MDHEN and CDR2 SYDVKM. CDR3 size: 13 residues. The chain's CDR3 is CASRKQGVDTQYF.

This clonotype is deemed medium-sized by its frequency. CDR3: CASKPSGGRYEQYF. The chain joins TRBV19 to TRBJ2-7; TCRdb reports TRBD2, a call that lacks DNA to check it against. Looked up from germline, CDR1 is LNHDA and CDR2 is SQIVND (reference sequence). The CDR3 is made up of 14 amino acids.

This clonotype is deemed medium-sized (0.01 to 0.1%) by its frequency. Here the CDR3 reads CASSPGTAGYEQYF. The chain couples TRBV6-5 to TRBJ2-7; TCRdb lists TRBD1, though no DNA is available to test this call. This CDR3 region has 14 residues. From germline, CDR1 is MNHEY and CDR2 SVGAGI.

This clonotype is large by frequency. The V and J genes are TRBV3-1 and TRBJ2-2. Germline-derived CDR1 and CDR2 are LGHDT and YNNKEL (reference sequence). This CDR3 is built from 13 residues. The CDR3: CASSQMTQGELFF.

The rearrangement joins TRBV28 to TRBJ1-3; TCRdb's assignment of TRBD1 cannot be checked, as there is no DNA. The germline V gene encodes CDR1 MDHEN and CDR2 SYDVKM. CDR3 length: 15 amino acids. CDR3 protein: CASRTGAGVHNTIYF.

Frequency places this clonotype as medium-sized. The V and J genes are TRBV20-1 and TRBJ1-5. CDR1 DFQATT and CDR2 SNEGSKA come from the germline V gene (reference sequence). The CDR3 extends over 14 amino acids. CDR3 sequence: CSARNPGPNQPQHF.

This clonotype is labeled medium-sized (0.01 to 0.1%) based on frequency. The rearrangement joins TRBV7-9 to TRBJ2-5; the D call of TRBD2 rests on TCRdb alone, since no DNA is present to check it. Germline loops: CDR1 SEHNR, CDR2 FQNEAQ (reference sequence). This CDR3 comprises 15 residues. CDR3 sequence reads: CASSSPGEGRETQYF.

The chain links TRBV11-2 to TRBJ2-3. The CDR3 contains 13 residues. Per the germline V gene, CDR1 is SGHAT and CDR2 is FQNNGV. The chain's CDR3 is CASSSLNPDTQYF.

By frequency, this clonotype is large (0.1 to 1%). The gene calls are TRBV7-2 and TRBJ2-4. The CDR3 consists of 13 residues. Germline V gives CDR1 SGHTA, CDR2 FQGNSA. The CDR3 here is CASSSRRADIQYF.

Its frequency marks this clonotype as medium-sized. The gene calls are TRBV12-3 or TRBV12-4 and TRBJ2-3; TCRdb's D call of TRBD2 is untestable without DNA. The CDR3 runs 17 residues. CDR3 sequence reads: CASSPRTSGTSTDTQYF.

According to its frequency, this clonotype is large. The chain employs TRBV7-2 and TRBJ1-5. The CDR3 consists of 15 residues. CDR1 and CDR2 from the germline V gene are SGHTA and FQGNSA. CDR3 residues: CASSPSALRGQPQHF.

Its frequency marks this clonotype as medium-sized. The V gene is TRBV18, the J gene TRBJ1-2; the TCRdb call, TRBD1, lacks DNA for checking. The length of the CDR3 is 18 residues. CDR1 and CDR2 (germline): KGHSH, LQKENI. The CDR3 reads CASSPEMGQGPQNYGYTF.

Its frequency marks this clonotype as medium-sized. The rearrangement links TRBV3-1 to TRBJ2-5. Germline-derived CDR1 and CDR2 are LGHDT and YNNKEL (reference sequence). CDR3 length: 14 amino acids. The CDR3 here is CASSQELHQETQYF.

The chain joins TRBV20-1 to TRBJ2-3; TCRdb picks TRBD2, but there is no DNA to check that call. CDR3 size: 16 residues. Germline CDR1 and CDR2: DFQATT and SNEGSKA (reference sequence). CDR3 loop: CSGSGEGVAGADTQYF.

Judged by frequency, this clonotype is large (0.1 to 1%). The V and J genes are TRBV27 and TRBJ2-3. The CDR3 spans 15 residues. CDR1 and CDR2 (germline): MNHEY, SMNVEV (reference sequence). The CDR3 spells CASSFRRSGTDTQYF.

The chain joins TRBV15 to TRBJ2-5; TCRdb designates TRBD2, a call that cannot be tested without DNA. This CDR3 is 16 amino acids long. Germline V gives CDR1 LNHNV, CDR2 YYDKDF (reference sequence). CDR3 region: CATSIRTSGSQETQYF.

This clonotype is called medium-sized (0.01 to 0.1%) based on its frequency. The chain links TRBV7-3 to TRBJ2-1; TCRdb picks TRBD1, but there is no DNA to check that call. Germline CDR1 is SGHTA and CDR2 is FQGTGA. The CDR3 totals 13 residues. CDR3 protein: CASSLTRGNEQFF.

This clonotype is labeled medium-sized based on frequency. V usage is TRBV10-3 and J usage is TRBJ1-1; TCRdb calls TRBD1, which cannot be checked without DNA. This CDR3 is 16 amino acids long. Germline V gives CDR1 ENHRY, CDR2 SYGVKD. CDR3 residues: CAISGRGALMNTEAFF.

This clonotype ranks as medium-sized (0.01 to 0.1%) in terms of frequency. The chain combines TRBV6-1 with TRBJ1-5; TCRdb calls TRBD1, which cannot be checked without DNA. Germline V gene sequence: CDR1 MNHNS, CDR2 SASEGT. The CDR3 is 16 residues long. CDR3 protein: CASSEADRVGNQPQHF.

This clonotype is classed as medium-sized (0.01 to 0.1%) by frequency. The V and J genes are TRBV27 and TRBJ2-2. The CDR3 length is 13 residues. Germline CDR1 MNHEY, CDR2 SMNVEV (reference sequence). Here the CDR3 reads CASSLDGPGELFF.

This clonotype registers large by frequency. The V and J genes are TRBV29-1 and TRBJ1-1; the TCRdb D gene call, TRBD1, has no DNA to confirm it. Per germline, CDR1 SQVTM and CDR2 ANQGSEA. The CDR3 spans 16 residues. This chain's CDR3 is CSAKIGQGALSTEAFF.

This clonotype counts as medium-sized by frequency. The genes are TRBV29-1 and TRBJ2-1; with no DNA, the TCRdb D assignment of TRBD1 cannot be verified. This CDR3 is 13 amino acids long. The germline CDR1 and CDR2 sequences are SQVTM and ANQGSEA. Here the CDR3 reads CSADRGIGNEQFF.